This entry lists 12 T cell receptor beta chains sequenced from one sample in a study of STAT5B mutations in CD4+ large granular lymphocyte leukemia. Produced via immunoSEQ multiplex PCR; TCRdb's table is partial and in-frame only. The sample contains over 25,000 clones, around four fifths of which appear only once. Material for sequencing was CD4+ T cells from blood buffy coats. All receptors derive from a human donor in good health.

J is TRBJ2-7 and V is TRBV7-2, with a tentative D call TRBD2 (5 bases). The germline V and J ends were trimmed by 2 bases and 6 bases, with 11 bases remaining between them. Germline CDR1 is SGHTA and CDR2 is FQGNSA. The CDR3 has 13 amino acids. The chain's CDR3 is CASSLNPSREQYV. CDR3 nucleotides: TGTGCCAGCAGCTTAAATCCTAGCCGCGAGCAGTACGTC.

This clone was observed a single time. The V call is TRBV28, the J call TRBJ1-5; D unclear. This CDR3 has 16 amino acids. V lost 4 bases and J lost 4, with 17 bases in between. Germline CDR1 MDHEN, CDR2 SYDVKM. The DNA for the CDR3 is TGTGCCAGCAGTTCCCTTTTGAAATCCCGTAATCAGCCCCAGCATTTT. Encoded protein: CASSSLLKSRNQPQHF.

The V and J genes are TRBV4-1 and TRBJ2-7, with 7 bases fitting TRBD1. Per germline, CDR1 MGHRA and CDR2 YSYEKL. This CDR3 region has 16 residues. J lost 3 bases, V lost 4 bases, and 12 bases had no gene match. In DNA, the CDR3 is TGCGCCAGCAGCCCACCCTCGAGGACAGGAGACTACGAGCAGTACTTC. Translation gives CASSPPSRTGDYEQYF.

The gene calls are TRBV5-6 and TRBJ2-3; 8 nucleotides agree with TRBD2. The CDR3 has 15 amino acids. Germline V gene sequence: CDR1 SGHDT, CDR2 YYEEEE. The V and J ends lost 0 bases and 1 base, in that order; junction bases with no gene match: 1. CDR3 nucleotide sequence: TGTGCCAGCAGCTTGGCCGGGGGGGGCACAGATACGCAGTATTTT. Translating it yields CASSLAGGGTDTQYF.

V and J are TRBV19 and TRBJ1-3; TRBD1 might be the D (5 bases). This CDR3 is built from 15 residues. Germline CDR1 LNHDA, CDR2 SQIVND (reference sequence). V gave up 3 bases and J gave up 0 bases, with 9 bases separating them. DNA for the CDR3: TGTGCCAGTAGTATGGGGGAGAGCTCTGGAAACACCATATATTTT. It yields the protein CASSMGESSGNTIYF.

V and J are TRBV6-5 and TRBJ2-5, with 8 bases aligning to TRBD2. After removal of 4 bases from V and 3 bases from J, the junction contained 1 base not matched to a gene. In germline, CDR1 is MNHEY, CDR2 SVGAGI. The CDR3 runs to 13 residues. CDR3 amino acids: CASSFGREETQYF. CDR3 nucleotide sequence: TGTGCCAGCAGTTTCGGGAGGGAAGAGACCCAGTACTTC.

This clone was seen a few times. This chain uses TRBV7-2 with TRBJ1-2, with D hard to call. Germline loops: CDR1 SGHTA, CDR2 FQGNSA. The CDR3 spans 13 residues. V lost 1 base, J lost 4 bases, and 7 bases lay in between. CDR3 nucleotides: TGTGCCAGCAGCTTAGTCCTTCCCTATGGCTACACCTTC. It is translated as CASSLVLPYGYTF.

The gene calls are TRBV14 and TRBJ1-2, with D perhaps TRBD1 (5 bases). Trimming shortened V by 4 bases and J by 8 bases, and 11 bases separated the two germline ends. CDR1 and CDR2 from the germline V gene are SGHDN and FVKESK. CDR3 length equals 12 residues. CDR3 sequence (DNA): TGTGCCAGCAGCCTCTCGAGGGGAGGCTACACCTTC. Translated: CASSLSRGGYTF.

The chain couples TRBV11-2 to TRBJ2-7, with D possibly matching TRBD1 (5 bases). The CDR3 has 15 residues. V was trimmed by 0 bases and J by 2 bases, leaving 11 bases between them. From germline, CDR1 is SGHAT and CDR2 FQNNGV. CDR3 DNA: TGTGCCAGCAGCTTAGACCGGACACCAACCTACGAGCAGTACTTC. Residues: CASSLDRTPTYEQYF.

CDR3 sequence reads: CASSQSSGGSAEAFF. The CDR3, as DNA: TGTGCCAGCAGCCAATCTTCAGGGGGAAGCGCTGAAGCTTTCTTT. This chain joins TRBV16 and TRBJ1-1; the match to TRBD1 covers 7 bases. Trimming cost V 0 bases and J 6 bases; bases outside gene matches: 7. Germline V gives CDR1 KGHSY, CDR2 FQNENV. The CDR3 loop spans 15 amino acids.

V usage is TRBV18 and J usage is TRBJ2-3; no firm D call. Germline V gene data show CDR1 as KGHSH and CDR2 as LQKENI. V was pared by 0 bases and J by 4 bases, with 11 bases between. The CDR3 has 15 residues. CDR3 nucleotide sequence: TGTGCCAGCTCACCACCCGGGCCATCCGCAGATACGCAGTATTTT. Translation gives CASSPPGPSADTQYF.

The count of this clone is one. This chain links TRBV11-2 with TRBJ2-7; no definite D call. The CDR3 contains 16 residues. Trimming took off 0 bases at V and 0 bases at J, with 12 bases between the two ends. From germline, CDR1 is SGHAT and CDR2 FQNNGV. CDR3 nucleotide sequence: TGTGCCAGCAGCTTAGATCTCAGTTCCCCCTCCTACGAGCAGTACTTC. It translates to CASSLDLSSPSYEQYF.